A selection of T cell receptor beta chains follows, all from one sample in a study of cytomegalovirus exposure and HLA in healthy donors. Some clones are missing from TCRdb's copy, which holds only in-frame ones; the method was immunoSEQ multiplex PCR. The sample lists 40,000 to 55,000 clones; approximately 93% were seen once. Sequenced input: PBMCs. The receptors come from a woman aged 18-29 years in good health and CMV-seronegative. The CDR3 runs from the conserved cysteine through the conserved F or W. The D gene is left open where the match is weak. Clone size is shown for a subset of rows, as once, few, many or a class of expanded clone.

TGTGCCAGCAGGAACAGAGGACACATGAACACTGAAGCTTTCTTT,CASRNRGHMNTEAFF,TRBV28,-,TRBJ1-1,-
TGTGCCAGCAGTGCTGCCACAGGGGATTCGGCCAAAAACATTCAGTACTTC,CASSAATGDSAKNIQYF,TRBV2,-,TRBJ2-4,TRBD1
TGTGCCACCACTAGCGGGAGCTCCTACGAGCAGTACTTC,CATTSGSSYEQYF,TRBV2,-,TRBJ2-7,TRBD2
TGTGCCAGAAGTTTTACCCTATCTACGGGACAGGGGAGGACACTAGGTGGCTACACCTTC,CARSFTLSTGQGRTLGGYTF,TRBV5-3,-,TRBJ1-2,TRBD1
TGTGCCAGCAGTTTCCCCCCGTACGTAAGGCAGGCCTCTGGAAACACCATATATTTT,CASSFPPYVRQASGNTIYF,TRBV28,-,TRBJ1-3,-
TGTGCCATCAGTGAGCGCAAAGAGTCTGAAGCTTTCTTT,CAISERKESEAFF,TRBV10-3,-,TRBJ1-1,-
TGCGCCAGCAGCTTAGGGGGTTTCACCGGGGAGCTGTTTTTT,CASSLGGFTGELFF,TRBV5-1,-,TRBJ2-2,-
TGTGCCAGCTCTCAGAGAGAAGCGGGAGGTGGTGAGCAGTTCTTC,CASSQREAGGGEQFF,TRBV6-4,medium-sized,TRBJ2-1,TRBD2
TGTGCCAGCAGCCGACTAGCGGGGGAGGCCACCGGGGAGCTGTTTTTT,CASSRLAGEATGELFF,TRBV6-4,-,TRBJ2-2,TRBD2
TGTGCCAGCAGCTTTAGCGGGAGCCGCGACGAGCAGTACTTC,CASSFSGSRDEQYF,TRBV7-2,-,TRBJ2-7,TRBD2
TGTGCCAGCACCTTTGGACAGACCCTAGCGGAGAGCTCCTACGAGCAGTACTTC,CASTFGQTLAESSYEQYF,TRBV28,-,TRBJ2-7,-
TGTGCCAGCAGTATGAGACATGTCTATGGCTACACCTTC,CASSMRHVYGYTF,TRBV6-1,few,TRBJ1-2,-
TGTGCCAGTAGTATGCTATCAGGGGCCACTGAAGCTTTCTTT,CASSMLSGATEAFF,TRBV19,-,TRBJ1-1,-